This TCR beta chain emerged from a study of early T cells in non-severe SARS-CoV-2 infection. TCRdb analysed the 5' RACE reads with MiXCR anew, one entry per CDR3 protein. The sample has 95,000 to 150,000 distinct CDR3 sequences; under 15% are singletons. The sequence derives from an adult who was a healthcare worker with PCR-confirmed SARS-CoV-2 infection or an uninfected control (not recorded which). Sequenced material: whole blood.

CDR3 sequence reads: CASSSGTEDTDTQYF. Written as DNA, the CDR3 is TGTGCCAGCAGTTCCGGGACTGAGGACACAGATACGCAGTATTTT. The rearrangement uses TRBV12-3 or TRBV12-4 and TRBJ2-3; perhaps TRBD2 as D (6 bases). The CDR3 loop spans 15 amino acids. Trimming took off 4 bases at V and 2 bases at J, with 13 bases between the two ends.